Listed below are T cell receptor beta chains from one sample, sequenced in a study of persistence of HIV-infected CD4 T cells. Method: immunoSEQ multiplex PCR; TCRdb's copy keeps in-frame clones and lacks some. The table shows about 39,000 clones, with over 75% occurring only once. Their antigens remain unidentified. Sample: cultured CD4+ T cells from PBMCs, taken from a patient who received antiretroviral therapy. The receptors stem from an adult with HIV. The donor label of this sample is uncertain. Both conserved end residues are part of each CDR3. The D gene is left open where the match is weak. Rows may omit the clone size; those that give it use once, few, many or a size class.

v_gene: TRBV29-1; d_gene: NA; abundance: few; j_gene: TRBJ1-2; CDR3nt: TGCAGCGTTATGGGGGGCAGTTCCTATGGCTACACCTTC; CDR3aa: CSVMGGSSYGYTF
v_gene: TRBV6-5; d_gene: TRBD2; abundance: once; j_gene: TRBJ2-5; CDR3nt: TGTGCCAGCAGTTCCGGGACTAGCGGGGGGGCAGAGACCCAGTACTTC; CDR3aa: CASSSGTSGGAETQYF
v_gene: TRBV6-1; d_gene: NA; abundance: NA; j_gene: TRBJ1-1; CDR3nt: TGTGCCAGCAGTGAAGAGGGCAGGGTGAGGATTATGAACACTGAAGCTTTCTTT; CDR3aa: CASSEEGRVRIMNTEAFF
v_gene: TRBV2; d_gene: TRBD2; abundance: NA; j_gene: TRBJ2-1; CDR3nt: TGTGCCAGCAGTGATCTAGCGGGGGGGCCCAATGAGCAGTTCTTC; CDR3aa: CASSDLAGGPNEQFF
v_gene: TRBV5-1; d_gene: NA; abundance: NA; j_gene: TRBJ1-1; CDR3nt: TGCGCCAGCAGCTTGGTCCCAGATGGCACTGAAGCTTTCTTT; CDR3aa: CASSLVPDGTEAFF
v_gene: TRBV6-5; d_gene: TRBD2; abundance: NA; j_gene: TRBJ2-3; CDR3nt: TGTGCCAGCAGTTACCGAGCGGGGGGGCTGGATACGCAGTATTTT; CDR3aa: CASSYRAGGLDTQYF
v_gene: TRBV3-1/TRBV3-2; d_gene: TRBD2; abundance: NA; j_gene: TRBJ2-3; CDR3nt: TGTGCCAGCAGCTACCGAGGGGAGGGTACGCAGTATTTT; CDR3aa: CASSYRGEGTQYF
v_gene: TRBV5-1; d_gene: NA; abundance: NA; j_gene: TRBJ2-3; CDR3nt: TGCGCCAGCAGCTTGAGCTCAAAGGGCACAGATACGCAGTATTTT; CDR3aa: CASSLSSKGTDTQYF
v_gene: TRBV7-2; d_gene: NA; abundance: NA; j_gene: TRBJ2-3; CDR3nt: TGTGCCAGCAGCTTATGGGGTACGGATACGCAGTATTTT; CDR3aa: CASSLWGTDTQYF
v_gene: TRBV6-1; d_gene: NA; abundance: once; j_gene: TRBJ1-2; CDR3nt: TGTGCCAGCAGTGAAGGAGGAACCTATGGCTACACCTTC; CDR3aa: CASSEGGTYGYTF
v_gene: TRBV10-3; d_gene: NA; abundance: once; j_gene: TRBJ1-1; CDR3nt: TGTGCCATCAGGGGGACGGTGAACACTGAAGCTTTCTTT; CDR3aa: CAIRGTVNTEAFF
v_gene: TRBV7-3; d_gene: NA; abundance: NA; j_gene: TRBJ2-2; CDR3nt: TGTGCCAGCAGCCCTTGGACCCACACCGGGGAGCTGTTTTTT; CDR3aa: CASSPWTHTGELFF
v_gene: TRBV19; d_gene: NA; abundance: NA; j_gene: TRBJ2-1; CDR3nt: TGTGCCAGCACTCCAGTTCGGGGGTATGAGCAGTTCTTC; CDR3aa: CASTPVRGYEQFF
v_gene: TRBV6-5; d_gene: NA; abundance: NA; j_gene: TRBJ2-7; CDR3nt: TGTGCCAGCTCTTTTGGGGTTAACTACGAGCAGTACTTC; CDR3aa: CASSFGVNYEQYF
v_gene: TRBV27; d_gene: NA; abundance: NA; j_gene: TRBJ2-1; CDR3nt: TGTGCCAGCAGTTTATCTGGGGGAATCGGTTACAATGAGCAGTTCTTC; CDR3aa: CASSLSGGIGYNEQFF
v_gene: TRBV5-1; d_gene: NA; abundance: NA; j_gene: TRBJ2-1; CDR3nt: TGCGCCAGCAGCGCTGGGGCGCTGGGGTTCTTC; CDR3aa: CASSAGALGFF
v_gene: TRBV12-3/TRBV12-4; d_gene: NA; abundance: medium-sized; j_gene: TRBJ1-1; CDR3nt: TGTGCCAGCAGGATGACCACTGAAGCTTTCTTT; CDR3aa: CASRMTTEAFF
v_gene: TRBV28; d_gene: NA; abundance: few; j_gene: TRBJ2-7; CDR3nt: TGTGCCAGCAGTGTCCTCGGGTTGGGGAGCTCCTACGAGCAGTACTTC; CDR3aa: CASSVLGLGSSYEQYF
v_gene: TRBV3-1/TRBV3-2; d_gene: NA; abundance: NA; j_gene: TRBJ1-4; CDR3nt: TGTGCCAGCAGCCAAGCTCTGTCAGGGTCTAATGAAAAACTGTTTTTT; CDR3aa: CASSQALSGSNEKLFF
v_gene: TRBV2; d_gene: NA; abundance: once; j_gene: TRBJ1-2; CDR3nt: TGTGCCGATGAACAGAGGGGAGGGGATGGTGGCTACACCTTC; CDR3aa: CADEQRGGDGGYTF
v_gene: TRBV6-5; d_gene: NA; abundance: NA; j_gene: TRBJ2-7; CDR3nt: TGTGCCAGCAGTTCTCGGACAGCATTCTCCTACGAGCAGTACTTC; CDR3aa: CASSSRTAFSYEQYF
v_gene: TRBV6-5; d_gene: TRBD1; abundance: NA; j_gene: TRBJ1-2; CDR3nt: TGTGCCAGCAGGAGGACAGGGACATCAAACTATGGCTACACCTTC; CDR3aa: CASRRTGTSNYGYTF
v_gene: TRBV28; d_gene: TRBD2; abundance: NA; j_gene: TRBJ2-7; CDR3nt: TGTGCCAGCAGTACCGGTGGGGAGGGCGTTCCTTACGAGCAGTACTTC; CDR3aa: CASSTGGEGVPYEQYF
v_gene: TRBV5-1; d_gene: NA; abundance: NA; j_gene: TRBJ1-3; CDR3nt: TGCGCCAGCAGCGGGGAGATCTCTGGAAACACCATATATTTT; CDR3aa: CASSGEISGNTIYF
v_gene: TRBV5-4; d_gene: NA; abundance: NA; j_gene: TRBJ2-2; CDR3nt: TGTGCCAGCACCAAACATGGGGGCAGCCTGAACACCGGGGAGCTGTTTTTT; CDR3aa: CASTKHGGSLNTGELFF
v_gene: TRBV25-1; d_gene: TRBD1; abundance: NA; j_gene: TRBJ1-4; CDR3nt: TGTGCCAGCAGTGAACGGGGAGGGGGCGGTGAAAAACTGTTTTTT; CDR3aa: CASSERGGGGEKLFF
v_gene: TRBV27; d_gene: TRBD1; abundance: NA; j_gene: TRBJ2-3; CDR3nt: TGTGCCAGCAGTCGGACAGGGATCTCAGATACGCAGTATTTT; CDR3aa: CASSRTGISDTQYF
v_gene: TRBV25-1; d_gene: TRBD1; abundance: NA; j_gene: TRBJ2-3; CDR3nt: TGTGCCAGCAGTGCAAACAGGGGGAGGACAGATACGCAGTATTTT; CDR3aa: CASSANRGRTDTQYF
v_gene: TRBV12-3/TRBV12-4; d_gene: NA; abundance: NA; j_gene: TRBJ1-2; CDR3nt: TGTGCCAGCAGTTTCGCAGAGGGCTATGGCTACACCTTC; CDR3aa: CASSFAEGYGYTF
v_gene: TRBV6-5; d_gene: NA; abundance: few; j_gene: TRBJ1-4; CDR3nt: TGTGCCAGCAGCCCCCGCGGGGTGTGGGATGAAAAACTGTTTTTT; CDR3aa: CASSPRGVWDEKLFF
v_gene: TRBV4-1; d_gene: NA; abundance: NA; j_gene: TRBJ2-3; CDR3nt: TGCGCCAGCAGCCAAGATTGGCGGGGGCTCCGGGATACGCAGTATTTT; CDR3aa: CASSQDWRGLRDTQYF
v_gene: TRBV2; d_gene: NA; abundance: NA; j_gene: TRBJ1-5; CDR3nt: TGTGCCAGCAGTGTGTCAGCTGATCAGCCCCAGCATTTT; CDR3aa: CASSVSADQPQHF
v_gene: TRBV5-1; d_gene: TRBD1; abundance: NA; j_gene: TRBJ2-2; CDR3nt: TGCGCCAGCAGCGTGGGACAGGGGGACACCGGGGAGCTGTTTTTT; CDR3aa: CASSVGQGDTGELFF
v_gene: TRBV19; d_gene: TRBD1; abundance: once; j_gene: TRBJ2-3; CDR3nt: TGTGCCAGTAGGGGAGGACAGGGGGCGTTAGATACGCAGTATTTT; CDR3aa: CASRGGQGALDTQYF
v_gene: TRBV7-9; d_gene: NA; abundance: NA; j_gene: TRBJ1-1; CDR3nt: TGTGCCAGCAGTATCTATAGGGGAACCGGGATCACGAACACTGAAGCTTTCTTT; CDR3aa: CASSIYRGTGITNTEAFF
v_gene: TRBV25-1; d_gene: NA; abundance: NA; j_gene: TRBJ2-1; CDR3nt: TGTGCCAGTCGCTGGGGGGCGCGGGGAGAGCAGTTCTTC; CDR3aa: CASRWGARGEQFF
v_gene: TRBV5-4; d_gene: NA; abundance: NA; j_gene: TRBJ1-2; CDR3nt: TGTGCCAGCACCCTTGGGGAGGGGCGCAACTATGGCTACACCTTC; CDR3aa: CASTLGEGRNYGYTF
v_gene: TRBV6-1; d_gene: TRBD1; abundance: NA; j_gene: TRBJ2-7; CDR3nt: TGTGCCAGCAGTGGGTTACTGGGGGAGGGACAGGGGTACGAGCAGTACTTC; CDR3aa: CASSGLLGEGQGYEQYF
v_gene: TRBV18; d_gene: TRBD1; abundance: NA; j_gene: TRBJ1-5; CDR3nt: TGTGCCAGCTCACCCGACAGGGGTGGCAATCAGCCCCAGCATTTT; CDR3aa: CASSPDRGGNQPQHF
v_gene: TRBV29-1; d_gene: NA; abundance: NA; j_gene: TRBJ2-5; CDR3nt: TGCAGCCTTAAACAAGGAGGAGAGACCCAGTACTTC; CDR3aa: CSLKQGGETQYF
v_gene: TRBV7-8; d_gene: TRBD1; abundance: NA; j_gene: TRBJ1-6; CDR3nt: TGTGCCAGCAGCTTAGGACAGGGTGTCTATAATTCACCCCTCCACTTT; CDR3aa: CASSLGQGVYNSPLHF
v_gene: TRBV10-3; d_gene: NA; abundance: once; j_gene: TRBJ2-7; CDR3nt: TGTGCCATCAGTGAAGAGGGAAGGGGATTTTGGGAGCAGTACTTC; CDR3aa: CAISEEGRGFWEQYF
v_gene: TRBV18; d_gene: NA; abundance: once; j_gene: TRBJ1-5; CDR3nt: TGTGCCAGCTCGGCCGGACCCGAGGCCAATCGGCCCCAGCATTTT; CDR3aa: CASSAGPEANRPQHF
v_gene: TRBV5-1; d_gene: NA; abundance: NA; j_gene: TRBJ2-2; CDR3nt: TGCGCCAGCAGCGGTGGGGTCACCGGGGAGCTGTTTTTT; CDR3aa: CASSGGVTGELFF
v_gene: TRBV2; d_gene: NA; abundance: NA; j_gene: TRBJ1-5; CDR3nt: TGTGCCAGCAGTGAGGCAGGGGAAGAACAGCCCCAGCATTTT; CDR3aa: CASSEAGEEQPQHF
v_gene: TRBV7-9; d_gene: NA; abundance: NA; j_gene: TRBJ1-6; CDR3nt: TGTGCCAGCAGCTTAGCTATTAGCATGGGACACAGAAATTCACCCCTCCACTTT; CDR3aa: CASSLAISMGHRNSPLHF
v_gene: TRBV27; d_gene: NA; abundance: few; j_gene: TRBJ1-5; CDR3nt: TGTGCCAGCAGTCCAAACCCGACAGTCAGCAATCAGCCCCAGCATTTT; CDR3aa: CASSPNPTVSNQPQHF
v_gene: TRBV5-1; d_gene: NA; abundance: NA; j_gene: TRBJ2-7; CDR3nt: TGCGCCAGCAGCTTGGATTTCGGATACGAGCAGTACTTC; CDR3aa: CASSLDFGYEQYF
v_gene: TRBV21-1; d_gene: NA; abundance: NA; j_gene: TRBJ1-1; CDR3nt: TGTGCCAGCACCCGGAGGAAGGAATCGAACACTGAAGCTTTCTTT; CDR3aa: CASTRRKESNTEAFF
v_gene: TRBV7-9; d_gene: TRBD2; abundance: NA; j_gene: TRBJ2-1; CDR3nt: TGTGCCAGCAGCTTCGTCGGCGCGGGGGGCTCGTGGGATGAGCAGTTCTTC; CDR3aa: CASSFVGAGGSWDEQFF
v_gene: TRBV20-1; d_gene: NA; abundance: NA; j_gene: TRBJ1-2; CDR3nt: TGCAGTGCTAGAGATGGCTATGGCTACACCTTC; CDR3aa: CSARDGYGYTF
v_gene: TRBV5-1; d_gene: TRBD1; abundance: NA; j_gene: TRBJ1-1; CDR3nt: TGCGCCAGCAGCCCATACGGGACAGCCAACACTGAAGCTTTCTTT; CDR3aa: CASSPYGTANTEAFF
v_gene: TRBV18; d_gene: TRBD1; abundance: once; j_gene: TRBJ1-5; CDR3nt: TGTGCCAGCTCACCCGGGACAGAAAGCAATCAGCCCCAGCATTTT; CDR3aa: CASSPGTESNQPQHF
v_gene: TRBV19; d_gene: NA; abundance: few; j_gene: TRBJ1-1; CDR3nt: TGTGCCAGTAGTATAGATGCAGGGATGAACACTGAAGCTTTCTTT; CDR3aa: CASSIDAGMNTEAFF
v_gene: TRBV6-1; d_gene: NA; abundance: NA; j_gene: TRBJ1-4; CDR3nt: TGTGCCAGCAGTGACCTTCAGGGGAACGGTGAAAAACTGTTTTTT; CDR3aa: CASSDLQGNGEKLFF
v_gene: TRBV18; d_gene: TRBD2; abundance: NA; j_gene: TRBJ2-1; CDR3nt: TGTGCCAGCTCAAATAGCGGGGGGGCCATCAATGAGCAGTTCTTC; CDR3aa: CASSNSGGAINEQFF
v_gene: TRBV28; d_gene: NA; abundance: NA; j_gene: TRBJ1-1; CDR3nt: TGTGCCAGCAGTTTAGGGGGTAGGACCACTGAAGCTTTCTTT; CDR3aa: CASSLGGRTTEAFF
v_gene: TRBV7-3; d_gene: TRBD2; abundance: NA; j_gene: TRBJ2-3; CDR3nt: TGTGCCAGCAGCCCAACTAGCGGGGGGACAGATACGCAGTATTTT; CDR3aa: CASSPTSGGTDTQYF
v_gene: TRBV7-2; d_gene: TRBD1; abundance: NA; j_gene: TRBJ1-4; CDR3nt: TGTGCCAGCAGCTTAGACAGGGGGAATGAAAAACTGTTTTTT; CDR3aa: CASSLDRGNEKLFF